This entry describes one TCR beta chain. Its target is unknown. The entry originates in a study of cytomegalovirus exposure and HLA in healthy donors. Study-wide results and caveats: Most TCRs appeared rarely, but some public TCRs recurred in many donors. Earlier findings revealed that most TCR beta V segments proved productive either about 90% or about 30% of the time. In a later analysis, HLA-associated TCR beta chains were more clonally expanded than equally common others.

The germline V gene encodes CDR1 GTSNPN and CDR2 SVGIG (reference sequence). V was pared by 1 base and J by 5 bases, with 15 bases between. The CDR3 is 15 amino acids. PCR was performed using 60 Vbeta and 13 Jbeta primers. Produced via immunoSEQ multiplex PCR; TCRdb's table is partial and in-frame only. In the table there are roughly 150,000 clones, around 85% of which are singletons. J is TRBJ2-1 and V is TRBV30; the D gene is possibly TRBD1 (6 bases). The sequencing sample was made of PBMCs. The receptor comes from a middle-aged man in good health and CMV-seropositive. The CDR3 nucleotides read TGTGCCTGGAGTGAGATCGGACAGCGGAACAATGAGCAGTTCTTC. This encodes CAWSEIGQRNNEQFF.